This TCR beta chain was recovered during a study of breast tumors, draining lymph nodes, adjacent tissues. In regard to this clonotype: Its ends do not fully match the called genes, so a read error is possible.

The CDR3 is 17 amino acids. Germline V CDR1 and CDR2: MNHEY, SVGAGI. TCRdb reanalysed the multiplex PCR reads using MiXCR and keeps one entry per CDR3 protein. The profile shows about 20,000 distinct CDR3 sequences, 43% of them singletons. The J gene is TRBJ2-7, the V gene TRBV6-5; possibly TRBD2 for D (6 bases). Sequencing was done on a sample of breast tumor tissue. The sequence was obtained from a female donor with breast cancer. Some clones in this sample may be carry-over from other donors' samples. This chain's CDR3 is CAGSTGTGDLSSYEQYF. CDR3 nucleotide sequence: TGTGCCGGCAGCACCGGGACGGGGGACCTCAGCTCCTACGAGCAGTACTTC.